Listed below are T cell receptor beta chains from one sample, sequenced in a study of control samples from healthy donors and cancer patients. TCRdb keeps only in-frame clones here, not all; method: immunoSEQ multiplex PCR. Here the sample spans hundreds of thousands of clones, around 79% being singletons. Sample: PBMCs. The receptors here all came from a woman aged 55 to 70 with lung cancer. Each CDR3 is given with its conserved first and last residue. D genes are given only for firm matches. A row's size may be missing; if present it is once, few, many or a size class.

cdr3_aa cdr3_nt j_call v_call d_call cdr3_length clone_size
CASSRPSPGAPLHF TGTGCCAGCAGTCGTCCTTCCCCAGGGGCACCCCTCCACTTT TRBJ1-6 TRBV9 NA 14 NA
CASSMTGDTDTQYF TGTGCCAGCAGCATGACAGGGGACACAGATACGCAGTATTTT TRBJ2-3 TRBV9 TRBD1 14 NA
CASSQGTQEIGYEQYF TGTGCCAGCAGCCAAGGGACCCAGGAAATAGGCTACGAGCAGTACTTC TRBJ2-7 TRBV4-2 NA 16 NA
CASSLLGGGNQPQHF TGTGCCAGCAGCCTACTTGGGGGAGGCAATCAGCCCCAGCATTTT TRBJ1-5 TRBV6-5 NA 15 many
CASSSYGYEQFF TGTGCCAGCAGTTCCTATGGGTATGAGCAGTTCTTC TRBJ2-1 TRBV6-6 NA 12 NA
CATSDSGQGGQPQHF TGTGCCACCAGTGACTCTGGACAGGGCGGACAGCCCCAGCATTTT TRBJ1-5 TRBV24-1 TRBD1 15 NA
CASSESTGELFF TGCGCCAGCAGTGAGTCGACCGGGGAGCTGTTTTTT TRBJ2-2 TRBV10-1 NA 12 NA
CASSFVGLTLDGYTF TGTGCCAGCAGCTTTGTTGGACTAACGTTGGATGGCTACACCTTC TRBJ1-2 TRBV5-6 NA 15 NA
CASSHGTRQERDTQYF TGTGCCAGCAGCCACGGGACACGACAGGAGAGAGATACGCAGTATTTT TRBJ2-3 TRBV3-1/TRBV3-2 NA 16 NA
CASSLGTLSGANVLTF TGTGCCAGCAGCTTGGGTACCCTCTCTGGGGCCAACGTCCTGACTTTC TRBJ2-6 TRBV5-4 NA 16 NA
CASSPRPGASGNTIYF TGCGCCAGCAGCCCTCGCCCGGGAGCATCTGGAAACACCATATATTTT TRBJ1-3 TRBV5-1 NA 16 once
CAGQTGGFNEQYF TGTGCCGGTCAGACAGGGGGCTTCAACGAGCAGTACTTC TRBJ2-7 TRBV7-9 TRBD1 13 NA
CASSPRDRGSPLHF TGTGCCAGCAGCCCTCGGGACAGGGGATCACCCCTCCACTTT TRBJ1-6 TRBV3-1/TRBV3-2 TRBD1 14 NA
CSARTDRAGNTIYF TGCAGCGCCCGAACCGACAGGGCTGGAAACACCATATATTTT TRBJ1-3 TRBV29-1 TRBD1 14 NA
CASSEDRGESPLHF TGTGCCAGCAGTGAGGACAGGGGGGAGTCACCCCTCCACTTT TRBJ1-6 TRBV2 TRBD1 14 NA
CASSQDYGAPDTQYF TGTGCCAGCAGCCAAGATTACGGGGCCCCAGATACGCAGTATTTT TRBJ2-3 TRBV3-1/TRBV3-2 NA 15 NA
CASSSPLWGLPETQYF TGTGCCAGCAGCTCCCCCTTATGGGGGTTGCCAGAGACCCAGTACTTC TRBJ2-5 TRBV3-1/TRBV3-2 NA 16 NA
CASSKGEATYNEQFF TGTGCCAGCAGCAAAGGTGAGGCCACCTACAATGAGCAGTTCTTC TRBJ2-1 TRBV21-1 NA 15 NA
CASSLLGAALYTF TGTGCCAGCAGCTTACTGGGGGCGGCCCTCTACACCTTC TRBJ1-2 TRBV7-9 NA 13 NA
CASSVRSAIDEQFF TGTGCCAGCAGCGTACGGAGTGCAATCGATGAGCAGTTCTTC TRBJ2-1 TRBV9 NA 14 NA
CASRQRTGDTDTQYF TGTGCCAGCAGGCAACGGACTGGGGACACAGATACGCAGTATTTT TRBJ2-3 TRBV7-9 NA 15 NA
CASSVATGDLTDTQYF TGTGCCAGCAGCGTAGCTACAGGGGATCTCACAGATACGCAGTATTTT TRBJ2-3 TRBV9 TRBD1 16 NA
CASSVTGTFGYTF TGTGCCAGCAGCGTGACCGGTACCTTTGGCTACACCTTC TRBJ1-2 TRBV9 NA 13 once
CASRDRAVNYGYTF TGTGCCAGCAGGGACAGGGCGGTTAACTATGGCTACACCTTC TRBJ1-2 TRBV5-4 TRBD1 14 few